The clone carrying this TCR beta chain was seen many times. Its target is unknown. The data were obtained in a study of Graves' ophthalmopathy and Graves' hyperthyroidism. The CDR3 is made up of 13 amino acids. Losses at the gene ends were 6 bases for V and 5 bases for J; bases not matched to a gene: 7. Germline V lookup: CDR1 SQVTM, CDR2 ANQGSEA. The study's findings and limits: Thyroid clonotypes that were expanded above 0.001 frequency mostly also appeared in blood.

Amplifying from RNA transcripts, the study obtained TCR beta CDR3 regions. HTBI primers were employed in first-round RT-PCR, then a second-round multiplex PCR followed. TCRdb reanalysed the multiplex PCR reads using MiXCR and keeps one entry per CDR3 protein. The sample holds some 520,000 distinct CDR3 sequences; around an eighth are singletons and the top ten take about 10%. The sequencing input was blood. The rearrangement links TRBV29-1 to TRBJ2-5; 9 bases fit TRBD1. The clonotype was recovered from a woman aged 30 to 39 with Graves' ophthalmopathy. The CDR3 nucleotides are TGCAGCGTGAAACAGGGGGCGCGGGAGACCCAGTACTTC. This codes for CSVKQGARETQYF. The full variable domain, completed using reference TRBV29-1 and TRBJ2-5, is SAVISQKPSRDICQRGTSLTIQCQVDSQVTMMFWYRQQPGQSLTLIATANQGSEATYESGFVIDKFPISRPNLTFSTLTVSNMSPEDSSIYLCSVKQGARETQYFGPGTRLLVL.